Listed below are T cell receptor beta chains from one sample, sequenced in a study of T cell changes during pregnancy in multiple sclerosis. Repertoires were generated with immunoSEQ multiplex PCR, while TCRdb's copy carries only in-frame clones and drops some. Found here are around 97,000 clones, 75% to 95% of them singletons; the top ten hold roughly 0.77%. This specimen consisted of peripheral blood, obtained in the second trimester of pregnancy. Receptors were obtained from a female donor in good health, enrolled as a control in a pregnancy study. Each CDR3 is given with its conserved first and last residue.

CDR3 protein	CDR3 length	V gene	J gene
CAWSTGGETQYF	12	TRBV30	TRBJ2-5
CASSDRPRGFYTF	13	TRBV7-2	TRBJ1-2
CASSLFWTDNEKLFF	15	TRBV27	TRBJ1-4
CASSIPGGRDYTGELFF	17	TRBV28	TRBJ2-2
CASSLIQGTSPLHF	14	TRBV7-2	TRBJ1-6
CASSLGFAGGDGYTF	15	TRBV5-1	TRBJ1-2
CASSPSGGLNGYTF	14	TRBV18	TRBJ1-2
CASSFLAGVVASTGELFF	18	TRBV7-2	TRBJ2-2
CASSQGRQPYGYTF	14	TRBV4-1	TRBJ1-2
CASSLGRGTDTQYF	14	TRBV11-3	TRBJ2-3
CASSYQTGLRNQPQHF	16	TRBV5-6	TRBJ1-5
CASSFSRGEPQHF	13	TRBV7-9	TRBJ1-5
CASRGTSGRRETQYF	15	TRBV6-5	TRBJ2-5
CASSLGLGAREQYF	14	TRBV7-9	TRBJ2-7
CASSFIGGTEAFF	13	TRBV27	TRBJ1-1
CASSWTGSDYGYTF	14	TRBV7-9	TRBJ1-2
CASSWGQGSDIQYF	14	TRBV27	TRBJ2-4
CASSRTGDSNQPQHF	15	TRBV6-1	TRBJ1-5
CASSVSTKGELFF	13	TRBV9	TRBJ2-2
CASSGPPVGEQYF	13	TRBV19	TRBJ2-7
CASSAYGLAGSYEQYF	16	TRBV7-9	TRBJ2-7
CASRTEKAGNTIYF	14	TRBV19	TRBJ1-3
CASSLAVVATGAFF	14	TRBV5-5	TRBJ1-1
CASSEKQGATGNTIYF	16	TRBV6-1	TRBJ1-3
CASSYDSGGPAYEQYF	16	TRBV5-1	TRBJ2-7
CASSGSPSASYNEQFF	16	TRBV6-6	TRBJ2-1
CASGLVPWTGGELNTGELFF	20	TRBV12-5	TRBJ2-2
CASSPGLVGSNEQFF	15	TRBV18	TRBJ2-1
CASSLGLAGDGETQYF	16	TRBV7-9	TRBJ2-5
CASSYEVGHTEAFF	14	TRBV6-5	TRBJ1-1
CASSWTGQGAREQYF	15	TRBV27	TRBJ2-7